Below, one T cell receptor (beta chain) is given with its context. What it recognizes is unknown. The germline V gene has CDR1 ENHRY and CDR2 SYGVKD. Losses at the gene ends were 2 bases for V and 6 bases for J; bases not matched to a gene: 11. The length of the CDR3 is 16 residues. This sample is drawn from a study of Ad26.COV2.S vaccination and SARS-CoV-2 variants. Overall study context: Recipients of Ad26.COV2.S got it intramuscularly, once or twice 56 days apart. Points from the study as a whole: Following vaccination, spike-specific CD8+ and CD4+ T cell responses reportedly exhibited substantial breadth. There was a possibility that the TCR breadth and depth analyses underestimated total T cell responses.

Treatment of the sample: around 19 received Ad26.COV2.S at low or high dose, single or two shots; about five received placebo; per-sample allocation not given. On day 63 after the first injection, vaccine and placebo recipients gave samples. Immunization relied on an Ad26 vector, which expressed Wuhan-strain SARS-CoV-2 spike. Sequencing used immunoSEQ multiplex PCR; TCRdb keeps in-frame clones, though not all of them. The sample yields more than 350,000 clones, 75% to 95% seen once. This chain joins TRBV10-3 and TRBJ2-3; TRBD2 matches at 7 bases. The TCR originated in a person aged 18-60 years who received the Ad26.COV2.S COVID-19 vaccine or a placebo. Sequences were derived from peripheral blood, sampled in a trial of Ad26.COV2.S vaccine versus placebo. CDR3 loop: CAISEVGTTYQDTQYF. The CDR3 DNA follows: TGTGCCATCAGTGAGGTGGGGACTACCTACCAGGATACGCAGTATTTT.